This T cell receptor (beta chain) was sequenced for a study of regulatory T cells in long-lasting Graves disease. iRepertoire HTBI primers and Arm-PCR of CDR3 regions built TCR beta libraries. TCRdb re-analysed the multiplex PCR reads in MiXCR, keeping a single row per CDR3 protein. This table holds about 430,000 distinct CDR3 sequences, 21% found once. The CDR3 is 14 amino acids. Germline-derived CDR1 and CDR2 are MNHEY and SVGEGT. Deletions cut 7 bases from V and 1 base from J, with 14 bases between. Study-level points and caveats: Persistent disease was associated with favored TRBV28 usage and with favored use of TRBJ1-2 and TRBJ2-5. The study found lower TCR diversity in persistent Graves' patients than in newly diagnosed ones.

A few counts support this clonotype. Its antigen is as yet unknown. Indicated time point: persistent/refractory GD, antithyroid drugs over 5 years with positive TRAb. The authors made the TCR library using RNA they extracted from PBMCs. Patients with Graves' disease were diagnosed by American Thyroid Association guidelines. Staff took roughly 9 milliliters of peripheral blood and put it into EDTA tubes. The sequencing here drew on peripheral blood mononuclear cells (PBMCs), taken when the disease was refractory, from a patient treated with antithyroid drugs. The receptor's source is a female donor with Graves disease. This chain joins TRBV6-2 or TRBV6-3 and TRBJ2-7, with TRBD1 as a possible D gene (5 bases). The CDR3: CASTRQTESYEQYF. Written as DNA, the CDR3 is TGTGCCAGCACCCGACAGACGGAATCCTACGAGCAGTACTTC.